This entry describes one T cell receptor (beta chain). Drawing of blood for sampling happened at baseline, at cycle 4 day 1, and at cycle 7 day 1. This entry belongs to a study of OX40 agonist ivuxolimab in advanced cancers. This CDR3 spans 15 amino acids. Unmatched junction bases numbered 6, after V lost 3 bases and J lost 4 bases. CDR1 is MNHEY and CDR2 is SMNVEV in the germline V gene (reference sequence). Assay used: immunoSEQ multiplex PCR; TCRdb lists only in-frame clones, some missing. The sample has 70,000 to 85,000 clones, about 82% seen once. The sequencing here drew on CD4+ or CD8+ T cells sorted from blood, taken in a trial of the OX40 agonist ivuxolimab. The receptor was isolated from an adult with an advanced solid tumor such as melanoma, head and neck, liver or kidney cancer. This rearrangement joins TRBV27 to TRBJ1-3, with TRBD1 identical over 7 bases. Here the CDR3 DNA reads TGTGCCAGCAGTTTGACAGGGCTCGGGGGAAACACCATATATTTT. Encoded protein: CASSLTGLGGNTIYF.